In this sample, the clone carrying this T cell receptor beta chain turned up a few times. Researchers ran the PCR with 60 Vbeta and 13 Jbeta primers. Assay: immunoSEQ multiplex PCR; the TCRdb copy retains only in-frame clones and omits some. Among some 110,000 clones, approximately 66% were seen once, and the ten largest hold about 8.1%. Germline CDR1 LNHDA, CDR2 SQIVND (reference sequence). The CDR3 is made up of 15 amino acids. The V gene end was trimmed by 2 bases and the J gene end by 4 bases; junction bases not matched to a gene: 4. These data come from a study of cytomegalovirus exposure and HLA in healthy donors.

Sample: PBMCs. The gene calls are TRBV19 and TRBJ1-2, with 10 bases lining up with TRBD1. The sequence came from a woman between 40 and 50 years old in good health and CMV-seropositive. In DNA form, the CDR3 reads TGTGCCAGTAGTATAAGGGGACAGGGGCTCTATGGCTACACCTTC. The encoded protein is CASSIRGQGLYGYTF.